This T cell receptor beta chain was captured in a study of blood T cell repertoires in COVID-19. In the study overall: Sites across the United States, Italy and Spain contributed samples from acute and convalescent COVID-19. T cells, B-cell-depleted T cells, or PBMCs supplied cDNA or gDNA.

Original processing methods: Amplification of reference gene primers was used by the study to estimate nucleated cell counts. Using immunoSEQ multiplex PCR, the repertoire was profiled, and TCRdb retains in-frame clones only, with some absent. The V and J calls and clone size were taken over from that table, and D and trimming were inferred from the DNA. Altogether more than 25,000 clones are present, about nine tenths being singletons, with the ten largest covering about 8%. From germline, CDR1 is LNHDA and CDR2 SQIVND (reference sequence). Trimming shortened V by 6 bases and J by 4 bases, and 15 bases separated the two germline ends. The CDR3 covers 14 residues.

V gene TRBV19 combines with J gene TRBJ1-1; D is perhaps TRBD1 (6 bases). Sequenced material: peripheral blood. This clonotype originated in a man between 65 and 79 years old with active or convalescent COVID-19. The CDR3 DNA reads TGTGCCAGTAGAAAGGGGGTCAGCGGCACTGAAGCTTTCTTT. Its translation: CASRKGVSGTEAFF.